A selection of T cell receptor beta chains follows, all from one sample in a study of T cell responses to AZD1222 COVID-19 vaccine. Libraries were prepared by immunoSEQ multiplex PCR; TCRdb keeps only in-frame clonotypes and omits some of them. The sample consists of approximately 140,000 clones, less than 95% of them appearing once. The sequences come from peripheral blood, collected on day 0 of AZD1222 vaccination. The receptors stem from an adult in good health. CDR3s include the opening cysteine and the closing phenylalanine or tryptophan. Fields, in order: D gene, clone size, J gene, V gene, CDR3 DNA, CDR3 protein. The D gene is left open where the match is weak. Some rows have no size entry. The others give once, few or many, or a class for an expanded clone.

d_gene: -; abundance: -; j_gene: TRBJ2-7; v_gene: TRBV19; CDR3nt: TGTGCCAGTAGTATGTGGACCGAGGGACACTACGAGCAGTACTTC; CDR3aa: CASSMWTEGHYEQYF
d_gene: -; abundance: -; j_gene: TRBJ1-2; v_gene: TRBV7-3; CDR3nt: TGTGCCAGCGGAGGGGGCTATGGCTACACCTTC; CDR3aa: CASGGGYGYTF
d_gene: -; abundance: -; j_gene: TRBJ2-1; v_gene: TRBV4-1; CDR3nt: TGCGCCAGCAGGAATGACGACTACAATGAGCAGTTCTTC; CDR3aa: CASRNDDYNEQFF
d_gene: -; abundance: once; j_gene: TRBJ1-1; v_gene: TRBV20-1; CDR3nt: TGCAGTGCTAGTGAGGGGACGGTTCTGAACACTGAAGCTTTCTTT; CDR3aa: CSASEGTVLNTEAFF
d_gene: -; abundance: -; j_gene: TRBJ2-5; v_gene: TRBV2; CDR3nt: TGTGCCAGCAGTGTAGAGACCCAGTACTTC; CDR3aa: CASSVETQYF
d_gene: -; abundance: -; j_gene: TRBJ1-5; v_gene: TRBV28; CDR3nt: TGTGCCAGCAGTCGGATCCAGGGAAGTGGGCAGCCCCAGCATTTT; CDR3aa: CASSRIQGSGQPQHF
d_gene: -; abundance: once; j_gene: TRBJ1-2; v_gene: TRBV4-3; CDR3nt: TGCGCCAGCAGCCAAGATGCAGGGACCTATGGCTACACCTTC; CDR3aa: CASSQDAGTYGYTF
d_gene: -; abundance: -; j_gene: TRBJ1-6; v_gene: TRBV6-2/TRBV6-3; CDR3nt: TGTGCCAGCAGTTACTCGGGGGGCTCTCCCGGGCCCCTCCACTTT; CDR3aa: CASSYSGGSPGPLHF
d_gene: -; abundance: -; j_gene: TRBJ1-1; v_gene: TRBV5-1; CDR3nt: TGCGCCAGCAGCTTCGGAGCGAACACTGAAGCTTTCTTT; CDR3aa: CASSFGANTEAFF
d_gene: -; abundance: once; j_gene: TRBJ1-1; v_gene: TRBV5-1; CDR3nt: TGCGCCAGCAGCTTGTTTCCCGGGGAGGCTTTCTTT; CDR3aa: CASSLFPGEAFF
d_gene: -; abundance: -; j_gene: TRBJ1-1; v_gene: TRBV9; CDR3nt: TGTGCCAGCAGCCTCGGACTGGGAAACACTGAAGCTTTCTTT; CDR3aa: CASSLGLGNTEAFF
d_gene: -; abundance: -; j_gene: TRBJ2-7; v_gene: TRBV15; CDR3nt: TGTGCCACCAGCAGAGACAGGAGGGTCTACGAGCAGTACTTC; CDR3aa: CATSRDRRVYEQYF
d_gene: TRBD1; abundance: once; j_gene: TRBJ1-2; v_gene: TRBV11-2; CDR3nt: TGTGCCAGCAGCTTGACAGGGGTCTTTGGCTACACCTTC; CDR3aa: CASSLTGVFGYTF
d_gene: -; abundance: -; j_gene: TRBJ2-3; v_gene: TRBV7-3; CDR3nt: TGTGCCAGCAGCTTATCGGGTAGCGGAGGCACAGATACGCAGTATTTT; CDR3aa: CASSLSGSGGTDTQYF
d_gene: -; abundance: -; j_gene: TRBJ2-7; v_gene: TRBV9; CDR3nt: TGTGCCAGCAGCGTGGGGACAAACGAGCAGTACTTC; CDR3aa: CASSVGTNEQYF
d_gene: -; abundance: -; j_gene: TRBJ1-2; v_gene: TRBV7-5; CDR3nt: TGTGCCAGAAGCAGCGCACAGGGCCCCTATGGCTACACCTTC; CDR3aa: CARSSAQGPYGYTF
d_gene: -; abundance: -; j_gene: TRBJ1-1; v_gene: TRBV5-1; CDR3nt: TGCGCCAGCACCTCCGGGACGGGGAACACTGAAGCTTTCTTT; CDR3aa: CASTSGTGNTEAFF
d_gene: TRBD2; abundance: -; j_gene: TRBJ2-1; v_gene: TRBV6-2/TRBV6-3; CDR3nt: TGTGCCAGCAGCCTTACACTAGCGGGAAGCTACAATGAGCAGTTCTTC; CDR3aa: CASSLTLAGSYNEQFF
d_gene: -; abundance: -; j_gene: TRBJ1-1; v_gene: TRBV5-1; CDR3nt: TGCGCCAGCAGCGCCTACAGGGTAAATCACAACACTGAAGCTTTCTTT; CDR3aa: CASSAYRVNHNTEAFF
d_gene: TRBD2; abundance: once; j_gene: TRBJ2-5; v_gene: TRBV6-5; CDR3nt: TGTGCCAGCCGCCTCGGGGAGGGGACCCAGTACTTC; CDR3aa: CASRLGEGTQYF
d_gene: -; abundance: -; j_gene: TRBJ2-5; v_gene: TRBV5-1; CDR3nt: TGCGCCAGCGCTCCCGCGGAGGGAAGGGAGACCCAGTACTTC; CDR3aa: CASAPAEGRETQYF
d_gene: TRBD1; abundance: -; j_gene: TRBJ2-2; v_gene: TRBV11-3; CDR3nt: TGTGCCAGCGGCCATGCACCGGGACAGAGAAACACCGGGGAGCTGTTTTTT; CDR3aa: CASGHAPGQRNTGELFF
d_gene: TRBD1; abundance: -; j_gene: TRBJ2-5; v_gene: TRBV19; CDR3nt: TGTGCCAGTAGAGGGACAGCACAAGAGACCCAGTACTTC; CDR3aa: CASRGTAQETQYF
d_gene: -; abundance: few; j_gene: TRBJ2-7; v_gene: TRBV3-1/TRBV3-2; CDR3nt: TGTGCCAGCAGCCTCCGGGGACTTGAATCCTACGAGCAGTACTTC; CDR3aa: CASSLRGLESYEQYF
d_gene: TRBD2; abundance: -; j_gene: TRBJ2-2; v_gene: TRBV7-9; CDR3nt: TGTGCCAGCAGCTTGGGACTAGCGGGCTTGAACACCGGGGAGCTGTTTTTT; CDR3aa: CASSLGLAGLNTGELFF
d_gene: -; abundance: once; j_gene: TRBJ1-2; v_gene: TRBV4-2; CDR3nt: TGTGCCAGCAGCCAGACGGTGGGCAGGACTGGCTACACCTTC; CDR3aa: CASSQTVGRTGYTF
d_gene: -; abundance: -; j_gene: TRBJ1-1; v_gene: TRBV28; CDR3nt: TGTGCCAGCAGTTTGGAGAACACTGAAGCTTTCTTT; CDR3aa: CASSLENTEAFF
d_gene: -; abundance: -; j_gene: TRBJ1-4; v_gene: TRBV10-2; CDR3nt: TGCGCCAGCAAGGATGCAACTAATGAAAAACTGTTTTTT; CDR3aa: CASKDATNEKLFF
d_gene: -; abundance: -; j_gene: TRBJ2-7; v_gene: TRBV3-1/TRBV3-2; CDR3nt: TGTGCCAGCAGCCAGTCCCACGAGCAGTACTTC; CDR3aa: CASSQSHEQYF
d_gene: TRBD1; abundance: -; j_gene: TRBJ2-1; v_gene: TRBV9; CDR3nt: TGTGCCAGCAGCGCTTACCGGGACAGCTCCTACAATGAGCAGTTCTTC; CDR3aa: CASSAYRDSSYNEQFF
d_gene: -; abundance: -; j_gene: TRBJ1-5; v_gene: TRBV10-2; CDR3nt: TGCGCCAGCAGTGATCGACTGATCAATCAGCCCCAGCATTTT; CDR3aa: CASSDRLINQPQHF
d_gene: TRBD1; abundance: once; j_gene: TRBJ1-5; v_gene: TRBV5-1; CDR3nt: TGCGCCAGCAGCTTGGGGACAGGGAATAGCAATCAGCCCCAGCATTTT; CDR3aa: CASSLGTGNSNQPQHF
d_gene: -; abundance: -; j_gene: TRBJ1-5; v_gene: TRBV2; CDR3nt: TGTGCCAGCAGTGAAGGGAGCAGGGGCGGCAATCAGCCCCAGCATTTT; CDR3aa: CASSEGSRGGNQPQHF
d_gene: -; abundance: -; j_gene: TRBJ2-1; v_gene: TRBV7-9; CDR3nt: TGTGCCAGCAGCATTGGCAGTTACAATGAGCAGTTCTTC; CDR3aa: CASSIGSYNEQFF
d_gene: TRBD2; abundance: -; j_gene: TRBJ2-7; v_gene: TRBV19; CDR3nt: TGTGCCAGTAGTATAGCTAGCGGGATATACGAGCAGTACTTC; CDR3aa: CASSIASGIYEQYF
d_gene: TRBD2; abundance: -; j_gene: TRBJ2-7; v_gene: TRBV7-6; CDR3nt: TGTGCCAGCAGCTTAGAAAGCGGGAGCTCCTACGAGCAGTACTTC; CDR3aa: CASSLESGSSYEQYF
d_gene: -; abundance: -; j_gene: TRBJ1-1; v_gene: TRBV29-1; CDR3nt: TGCAGCGCACAGGAATTAATGAACACTGAAGCTTTCTTT; CDR3aa: CSAQELMNTEAFF
d_gene: TRBD2; abundance: -; j_gene: TRBJ2-3; v_gene: TRBV5-4; CDR3nt: TGTGCCAGCAGCCGCGGGACTAGCGGGAGGGCCGATACGCAGTATTTT; CDR3aa: CASSRGTSGRADTQYF
d_gene: -; abundance: -; j_gene: TRBJ2-5; v_gene: TRBV3-1/TRBV3-2; CDR3nt: TGTGCCAGCAGCCCCTCATCCGTGGGTTCAGGCCCAAGGGACCAGTACTTC; CDR3aa: CASSPSSVGSGPRDQYF
d_gene: -; abundance: -; j_gene: TRBJ2-6; v_gene: TRBV7-2; CDR3nt: TGTGCCAGCAGCTTTCAGGGGGGGGCCAACGTCCTGACTTTC; CDR3aa: CASSFQGGANVLTF
d_gene: -; abundance: -; j_gene: TRBJ1-2; v_gene: TRBV6-5; CDR3nt: TGTGCCAGCAGTTACAACCGTATTTACTATGGCTACACCTTC; CDR3aa: CASSYNRIYYGYTF
d_gene: -; abundance: -; j_gene: TRBJ1-1; v_gene: TRBV9; CDR3nt: TGTGCCAGCAGCCCCAAAGTAATTTTGAACACTGAAGCTTTCTTT; CDR3aa: CASSPKVILNTEAFF
d_gene: -; abundance: -; j_gene: TRBJ1-6; v_gene: TRBV4-2; CDR3nt: TGTGCCAGCAGCCAAGGAAGCACAAGCTCCTATAATTCACCCCTCCACTTT; CDR3aa: CASSQGSTSSYNSPLHF